One and the same sample provided the 2 T cell receptor beta chains below, sequenced in a study of T cells in Graves' hyperthyroidism and ophthalmopathy (dated by TCRdb to the late 2010s). Libraries were constructed by multiplex PCR. The sequencer was an Illumina HiSeq 2000. The TCR beta CDR3 regions were amplified from the RNA transcripts. The first round of RT-PCR for the TCR CDR3 was performed with the HTBI primer set and the Qiagen OneStep RT-PCR kit. TCRdb reworked the public reads: Q25 trimming with fastp, MiXCR clone assembly, productive beta chains retained. Duplicate CDR3 protein sequences are folded into a single record with the most common DNA and genes. Present in this sample are more than 350,000 distinct CDR3 sequences, under 15% of which were seen just once. Jointly, the top ten make up approximately 32% of the sample. Sequenced input: blood. Source of these receptors: a woman aged 25 to 39 with Graves' hyperthyroidism.

The chain recombines TRBV13 with TRBJ2-7, with 7 nucleotides matching TRBD2. This CDR3 is 15 amino acids long. Germline V lookup: CDR1 PRHDT, CDR2 FYEKMQ (reference sequence). J gave up 6 bases and V 1 base, and 9 bases lay outside the gene matches. CDR3 amino acids: CASSLDFAGAAEQYF. CDR3 sequence (DNA): TGTGCCAGCAGCTTAGATTTTGCGGGAGCTGCCGAGCAGTACTTC.

With respect to this clonotype: A clone one base away is much larger, so this may be a read error. The chain is built from TRBV5-1 and TRBJ1-1; D perhaps matches TRBD1 (6 bases). Trimming stripped 1 base from V and 4 bases from J, with 17 bases between. Germline CDR1 SGHRS, CDR2 YFSETQ. The CDR3 is made up of 16 amino acids. CDR3 bases: TGCGCCAGCAGCTTGCCCGGGGGCTCATCGAGCACTGAAGCTTTCTTT. The encoded protein is CASSLPGGSSSTEAFF.